This entry lists 28 T cell receptor beta chains sequenced from one sample in a study of patients and donors after allogeneic stem cell transplantation. TCRdb re-derived calls from the RT-PCR reads in MiXCR, one entry per CDR3 protein. The table records over 350,000 distinct CDR3 sequences, roughly 17% of them present only once. Sequenced material: blood, either unsorted or a sorted T cell fraction (not recorded which). These receptors all come from a human donor who was either an allogeneic HSCT recipient or a stem cell or donor lymphocyte infusion donor (not recorded which). It is not recorded whose cells these are; they may come from a transplant donor.

The chain has TRBV29-1 and TRBJ1-2, with D possibly being TRBD1 (5 bases). Germline loops: CDR1 SQVTM, CDR2 ANQGSEA. This CDR3 spans 12 amino acids. The V end lost 6 bases, the J end lost 4 bases, and 12 bases lay between the germline ends. The CDR3 loop is CSVADSLYGYTF. The CDR3 bases are TGCAGCGTAGCTGACAGTCTCTATGGCTACACCTTC.

This clonotype was seen a few times. The chain couples TRBV7-3 to TRBJ2-2; 10 bases are shared with TRBD2. J gave up 5 bases and V 5 bases, and 5 bases lay outside the gene matches. Germline-derived CDR1 and CDR2 are SGHTA and FQGTGA. The CDR3 spans 15 residues. The CDR3: CASSPGLASTGELFF. CDR3 DNA sequence: TGTGCCAGCAGCCCGGGACTAGCGTCGACCGGGGAGCTGTTTTTT. The entire variable domain, with the rest obtained from reference TRBV7-3 and TRBJ2-2, is as follows: GAGVSQTPSNKVTEKGKYVELRCDPISGHTALYWYRQSLGQGPEFLIYFQGTGAADDSGLPNDRFFAVRPEGSVSTLKIQRTERGDSAVYLCASSPGLASTGELFFGEGSRLTVL.

This clonotype was counted a few times. The chain recombines TRBV12-3 or TRBV12-4 with TRBJ1-1; D unresolved. V gave up 6 bases and J gave up 2 bases, with 10 bases separating them. The CDR3 runs to 13 residues. The CDR3 sequence: CASRPTANTEAFF. The DNA of the CDR3 is TGTGCCAGCAGGCCCACCGCAAACACTGAAGCTTTCTTT.

This clonotype was seen more than once but under ten times. The chain joins TRBV27 to TRBJ2-7; D not resolved. In germline, CDR1 is MNHEY, CDR2 SMNVEV (reference sequence). Trimming pared 2 bases from V and 0 bases from J, leaving 8 bases between. The CDR3 is 14 residues long. The DNA for the CDR3 is TGTGCCAGCAGTTTACAATCGACCTCCTACGAGCAGTACTTC. Translating gives CASSLQSTSYEQYF.

This sequence joins TRBV10-3 and TRBJ2-3; 9 bases align to TRBD2. V trimming: 3 bases; J trimming: 3 bases; junction bases outside the gene matches: 4. This CDR3 has 15 residues. Germline CDR1 reads ENHRY; CDR2 reads SYGVKD. The DNA of the CDR3 is TGTGCCATCAGTGACCTAGCGGGGTCTACAGATACGCAGTATTTT. It yields the protein CAISDLAGSTDTQYF.

This clonotype showed up just a few times. The chain has TRBV20-1 and TRBJ2-3; D assignment may be TRBD1 or TRBD2 (5 bases each). This CDR3 spans 16 amino acids. Germline CDR1 reads DFQATT; CDR2 reads SNEGSKA (reference sequence). V shed 3 bases and J shed 5 bases, with 21 bases lying between them. CDR3 DNA sequence: TGCAGTGCTAGTTCCAGCCGGGGACCGACCCAAGATACGCAGTATTTT. This encodes CSASSSRGPTQDTQYF.

The V call is TRBV28, the J call TRBJ1-5, with D possibly matching TRBD1 (5 bases). V was shortened by 4 bases and J by 8 bases, with 15 bases between the two germline ends. Looked up from germline, CDR1 is MDHEN and CDR2 is SYDVKM. This CDR3 is 14 amino acids long. In DNA, the CDR3 is TGTGCCAGCAGTTACCCCGATCCGGGGGAGCCCCAGCATTTT. Residues: CASSYPDPGEPQHF.

This clonotype showed up many times. The V gene is TRBV28, the J gene TRBJ1-5; D perhaps matches TRBD1 (6 bases). Germline V lookup: CDR1 MDHEN, CDR2 SYDVKM. Trimming stripped 6 bases from V and 14 bases from J, with 17 bases between. The CDR3 spans 12 residues. CDR3 protein: CASSPWGPYKHF. As DNA, the CDR3 is TGTGCCAGCAGCCCGTGGGGGCCTTACAAGCATTTT.

DNA of the CDR3: TGTGCCAGCACGTCCTCTAGCGTCACAGATACGCAGTATTTT. Its protein is CASTSSSVTDTQYF. V gene TRBV11-1 combines with J gene TRBJ2-3; weak D call: TRBD2 (6 bases). The CDR3 sequence is 14 residues long. V was cut by 7 bases and J by 2 bases, with 13 bases left in between. Germline CDR1 reads SGHAT; CDR2 reads FQDESV (reference sequence).

The chain joins TRBV9 to TRBJ1-5; a possible D gene is TRBD1 (6 bases). Per germline, CDR1 SGDLS and CDR2 YYNGEE. V gave up 0 bases and J gave up 8 bases, with 12 bases separating them. This CDR3 contains 14 residues. CDR3 protein: CASSVDGGREPQHF. The DNA for the CDR3 is TGTGCCAGCAGCGTAGATGGGGGGCGGGAGCCCCAGCATTTT.

The chain joins TRBV6-1 to TRBJ2-1, with D unclear. The CDR3 length is 13 residues. Trimming took off 7 bases at V and 0 bases at J, with 7 bases between the two ends. Germline V CDR1 and CDR2: MNHNS, SASEGT. The CDR3 region has the DNA TGTGCCAGCAAGCAGAGCTCCTACAATGAGCAGTTCTTC. This codes for CASKQSSYNEQFF.

This clonotype appeared a few times. V and J are TRBV11-1 and TRBJ2-3, with no clear D. Trimming took 5 bases from V and 2 from J, leaving 17 bases between them. The CDR3 runs to 16 residues. CDR1 is SGHAT and CDR2 is FQDESV in the germline V gene (reference sequence). CDR3 amino acids: CASSPDVDSYTDTQYF. The DNA for the CDR3 is TGTGCCAGCAGCCCGGATGTCGACTCTTACACAGATACGCAGTATTTT. Drawing the rest from reference TRBV11-1 and TRBJ2-3, the complete variable domain is EAEVAQSPRYKITEKSQAVAFWCDPISGHATLYWYRQILGQGPELLVQFQDESVVDDSQLPKDRFSAERLKGVDSTLKIQPAELGDSAMYLCASSPDVDSYTDTQYFGPGTRLTVL.

This chain links TRBV7-3 with TRBJ2-3, with D possibly TRBD2 on 6 matching bases. V lost 5 bases and J lost 2, with 14 bases in between. The germline V gene has CDR1 SGHTA and CDR2 FQGTGA. This CDR3 is 15 amino acids long. The CDR3 protein is CASSLLARYTDTQYF. For the CDR3, the DNA is TGTGCCAGCAGCCTCCTAGCGAGATACACAGATACGCAGTATTTT. The whole variable domain, filled in from reference TRBV7-3 and TRBJ2-3, reads GAGVSQTPSNKVTEKGKYVELRCDPISGHTALYWYRQSLGQGPEFLIYFQGTGAADDSGLPNDRFFAVRPEGSVSTLKIQRTERGDSAVYLCASSLLARYTDTQYFGPGTRLTVL.

The chain combines TRBV20-1 with TRBJ2-5, with 13 bases that match TRBD2. V gave up 1 base and J gave up 9 bases; unmatched junction bases: 8. The CDR3 covers 15 residues. The germline gives CDR1 DFQATT, CDR2 SNEGSKA (reference sequence). In DNA, the CDR3 is TGCAGTGCTAGAGTGGGACTAGCGGGGATAGGGTCCCAGTACTTC. It is translated as CSARVGLAGIGSQYF.

The sample holds a few counts of this clonotype. The chain employs TRBV6-2 or TRBV6-3 and TRBJ2-1; 10 bases agree with TRBD2. Trimming cost V 0 bases and J 3 bases; bases outside gene matches: 11. Germline CDR1 reads MNHEY; CDR2 reads SVGEGT. The CDR3 runs 19 residues. The CDR3 region is CASSYSGSVLAGDYNEQFF. The CDR3 nucleotides are TGTGCCAGCAGTTACTCGGGGTCGGTCCTAGCGGGGGACTACAATGAGCAGTTCTTC.

This clonotype was recorded at least ten times. This chain connects TRBV5-1 to TRBJ1-4; D uncertain. Per the germline V gene, CDR1 is SGHRS and CDR2 is YFSETQ. The V gene lost 2 bases and the J gene lost 0 bases, with 8 bases spanning the gap. This CDR3 spans 15 amino acids. The CDR3 nucleotides are TGCGCCAGCAGCTTCGGAGGCACAACTAATGAAAAACTGTTTTTT. This encodes CASSFGGTTNEKLFF.

This rearrangement joins TRBV15 to TRBJ2-7, with D perhaps TRBD1 or TRBD2 (5 bases each). Trimming took 3 bases from V and 2 from J, leaving 11 bases between them. The CDR3 contains 14 residues. Germline-derived CDR1 and CDR2 are LNHNV and YYDKDF (reference sequence). The CDR3 protein is CATSSGGETYEQYF. CDR3 DNA sequence: TGTGCCACCAGCAGTGGGGGAGAGACCTACGAGCAGTACTTC.

The J gene is TRBJ1-2, the V gene TRBV20-1; D perhaps matches TRBD1 (6 bases). The germline CDR1 and CDR2 sequences are DFQATT and SNEGSKA (reference sequence). The CDR3 covers 14 residues. Trimming took off 0 bases at V and 14 bases at J, with 22 bases between the two ends. In DNA form, the CDR3 reads TGCAGTGCTAGAGATCCTGTAGGGACAAGGGGCCAAACCTTC. Residues: CSARDPVGTRGQTF.

DNA of the CDR3: TGTGCCAGCTCCACCAAGGGAGAAGGAACTGAAGCTTTCTTT. It encodes CASSTKGEGTEAFF. V usage is TRBV18 and J usage is TRBJ1-1; D is undetermined. The CDR3 spans 14 residues. In germline, CDR1 is KGHSH, CDR2 LQKENI. Trimming shortened V by 6 bases and J by 5 bases, and 16 bases separated the two germline ends.

This clonotype was counted between two and nine times. CDR3 bases: TGTGCCAGCAGAGACAGGGGATTGGGCACTGAAGCTTTCTTT. This encodes CASRDRGLGTEAFF. The chain employs TRBV6-1 and TRBJ1-1; the match to TRBD1 covers 8 bases. The CDR3 is 14 amino acids. Looked up from germline, CDR1 is MNHNS and CDR2 is SASEGT. J lost 4 bases, V lost 6 bases, and 7 bases had no gene match.

This clonotype was seen ten or more times. This chain connects TRBV25-1 to TRBJ2-7; no clear D gene. Germline V gene data show CDR1 as MGHDK and CDR2 as SYGVNS. The germline V and J ends were trimmed by 0 bases and 2 bases, with 8 bases remaining between them. The CDR3 has 14 residues. In nucleotides, the CDR3 is TGTGCCAGCAGTGAATATGACTCTCCCTACGAGCAGTACTTC. Protein product: CASSEYDSPYEQYF.

The chain uses TRBV9 and TRBJ2-1, with TRBD2 identical over 8 bases. The length of the CDR3 is 14 residues. With 0 bases clipped from V and 8 bases from J, the junction kept 4 bases outside the gene matches. CDR1 and CDR2 (germline): SGDLS, YYNGEE. The CDR3 loop is CASSVGGLGYEQFF. In DNA form, the CDR3 reads TGTGCCAGCAGCGTAGGGGGACTAGGGTATGAGCAGTTCTTC.

This chain joins TRBV4-3 and TRBJ2-7; the D call may be TRBD1 or TRBD2 (6 bases each). From germline, CDR1 is LGHNA and CDR2 YSLEER. The V and J ends lost 0 bases and 2 bases respectively, with 11 bases between them. The CDR3 length is 15 residues. CDR3 in amino acids: CASSQDRGPTYEQYF. Here the CDR3 DNA reads TGCGCCAGCAGCCAAGACCGGGGGCCCACCTACGAGCAGTACTTC.

The rearrangement uses TRBV12-3 or TRBV12-4 and TRBJ2-1, with 8 bases fitting TRBD1. The CDR3 loop spans 15 amino acids. The V segment lost 3 bases and the J segment 8 bases; nucleotides outside the gene matches: 9. In DNA, the CDR3 is TGTGCCAGCAGTTTTGGGGCAGGGGGCAAGGATGAGCAGTTCTTC. Its protein product is CASSFGAGGKDEQFF.

This clonotype was recorded a few times. This chain joins TRBV7-2 and TRBJ2-2, with D unresolved. The V end was cut by 1 base, the J end by 0 bases, with 6 bases between. Germline V lookup: CDR1 SGHTA, CDR2 FQGNSA. The CDR3 is made up of 15 amino acids. This CDR3 is CASSLDSTNTGELFF. In DNA form, the CDR3 reads TGTGCCAGCAGCTTAGACAGTACGAACACCGGGGAGCTGTTTTTT.

V usage is TRBV4-2 and J usage is TRBJ2-4; the match to TRBD2 covers 8 bases. The CDR3 has 17 residues. The V gene's germline CDR1 is LGHNA and CDR2 YNFKEQ. V gave up 0 bases and J gave up 5 bases; unmatched junction bases: 9. The CDR3 sequence is CASSQDPRGGLENIQYF. In nucleotides, the CDR3 is TGTGCCAGCAGCCAAGATCCACGGGGGGGCCTGGAAAACATTCAGTACTTC.

On this clonotype: This clone may be a read error of a much larger clone one base away. This CDR3 reads CASSLLGPHTEAFF. The DNA for the CDR3 is TGTGCCAGCAGTTTATTGGGGCCGCACACTGAAGCTTTCTTT. The chain uses TRBV27 and TRBJ1-1; D is possibly TRBD1 (5 bases). The V and J ends lost 1 base and 3 bases respectively, with 9 bases between them. CDR1 is MNHEY, CDR2 SMNVEV, per germline (reference sequence). CDR3 size: 14 residues.

As to this clonotype: The junction departs from the called germline gene at one end, perhaps through a read error. V gene TRBV12-3 or TRBV12-4 combines with J gene TRBJ2-3, with D unclear. This CDR3 spans 11 amino acids. The CDR3 loop is CARSLADTQYF. In nucleotides, the CDR3 is TGTGCCAGGAGTTTAGCAGATACGCAGTATTTT.